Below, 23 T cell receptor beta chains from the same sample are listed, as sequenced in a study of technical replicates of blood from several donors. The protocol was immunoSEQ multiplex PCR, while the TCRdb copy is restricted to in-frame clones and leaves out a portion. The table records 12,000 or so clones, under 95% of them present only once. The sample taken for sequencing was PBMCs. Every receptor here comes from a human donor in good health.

The CDR3 DNA sequence: TGTGCCAGCAGTACCCTTACGCCAGGACTAGCGGGAGTGGGGGCAGATACGCAGTATTTT. The encoded protein is CASSTLTPGLAGVGADTQYF. This chain joins TRBV27 and TRBJ2-3, with 13 bases identical to TRBD2. Trimming took 5 bases from V and 4 from J; bases not matched to a gene: 18. CDR1 MNHEY and CDR2 SMNVEV come from the germline V gene (reference sequence). This CDR3 has 20 amino acids.

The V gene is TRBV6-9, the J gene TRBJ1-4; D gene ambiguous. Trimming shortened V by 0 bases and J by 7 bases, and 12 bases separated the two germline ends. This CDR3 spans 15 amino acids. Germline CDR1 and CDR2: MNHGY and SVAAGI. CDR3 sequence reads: CASSYSRLEGEKLFF. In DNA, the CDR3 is TGTGCCAGCAGTTATTCAAGGCTTGAGGGTGAAAAACTGTTTTTT.

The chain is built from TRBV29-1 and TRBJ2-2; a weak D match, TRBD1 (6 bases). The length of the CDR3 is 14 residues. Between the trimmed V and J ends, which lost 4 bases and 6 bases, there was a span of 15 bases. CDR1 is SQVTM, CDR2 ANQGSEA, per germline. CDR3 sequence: CSVGADRISGELFF. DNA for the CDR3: TGCAGCGTTGGCGCCGACAGGATCTCCGGGGAGCTGTTTTTT.

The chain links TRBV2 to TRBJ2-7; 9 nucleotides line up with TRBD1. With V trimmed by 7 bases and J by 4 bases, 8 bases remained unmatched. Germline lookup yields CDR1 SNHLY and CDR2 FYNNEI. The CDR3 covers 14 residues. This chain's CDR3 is CASNSGTGFYEQYF. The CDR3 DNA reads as TGTGCCAGCAATTCCGGGACAGGGTTTTACGAGCAGTACTTC.

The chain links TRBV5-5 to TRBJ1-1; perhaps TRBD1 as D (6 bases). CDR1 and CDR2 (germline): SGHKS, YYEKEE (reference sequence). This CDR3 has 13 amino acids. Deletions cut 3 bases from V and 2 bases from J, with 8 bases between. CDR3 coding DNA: TGTGCCAGCAGCTGGACAGAAAACACTGAAGCTTTCTTT. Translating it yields CASSWTENTEAFF.

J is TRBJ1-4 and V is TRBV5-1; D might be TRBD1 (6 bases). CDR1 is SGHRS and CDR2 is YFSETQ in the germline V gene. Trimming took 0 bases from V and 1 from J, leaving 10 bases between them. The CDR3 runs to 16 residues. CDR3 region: CASSLEKGGTNEKLFF. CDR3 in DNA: TGCGCCAGCAGCTTGGAAAAAGGGGGAACTAATGAAAAACTGTTTTTT.

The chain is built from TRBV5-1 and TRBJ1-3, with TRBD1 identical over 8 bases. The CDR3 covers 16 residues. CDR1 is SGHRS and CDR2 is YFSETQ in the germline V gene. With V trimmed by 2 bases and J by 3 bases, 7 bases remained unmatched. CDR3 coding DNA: TGCGCCAGCAGCTTAACGACAGGGGCTAGTGGAAACACCATATATTTT. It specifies CASSLTTGASGNTIYF. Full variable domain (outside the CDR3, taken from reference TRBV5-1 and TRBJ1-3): KAGVTQTPRYLIKTRGQQVTLSCSPISGHRSVSWYQQTPGQGLQFLFEYFSETQRNKGNFPGRFSGRQFSNSRSEMNVSTLELGDSALYLCASSLTTGASGNTIYFGEGSWLTVV.

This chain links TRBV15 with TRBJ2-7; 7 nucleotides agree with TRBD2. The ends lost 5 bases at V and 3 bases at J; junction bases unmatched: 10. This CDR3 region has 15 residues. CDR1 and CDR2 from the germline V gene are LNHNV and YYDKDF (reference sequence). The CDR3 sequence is CATSLQAGLGYEQYF. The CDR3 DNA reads TGTGCCACCAGCTTACAAGCGGGATTGGGCTACGAGCAGTACTTC.

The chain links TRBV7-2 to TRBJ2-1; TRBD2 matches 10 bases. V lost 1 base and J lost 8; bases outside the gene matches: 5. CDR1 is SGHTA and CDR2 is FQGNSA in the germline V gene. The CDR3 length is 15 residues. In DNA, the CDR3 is TGTGCCAGCAGCTTAGTAAGCGGGAGGGCCGATGAGCAGTTCTTC. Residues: CASSLVSGRADEQFF.

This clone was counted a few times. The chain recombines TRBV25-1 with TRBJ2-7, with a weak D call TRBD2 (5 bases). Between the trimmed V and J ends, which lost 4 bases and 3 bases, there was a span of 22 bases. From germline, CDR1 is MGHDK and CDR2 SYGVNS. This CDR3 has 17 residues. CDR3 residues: CASSGIALARGFYEQYF. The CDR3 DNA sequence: TGTGCCAGCAGTGGAATCGCGTTAGCGCGAGGATTCTACGAGCAGTACTTC.

This chain's CDR3 is CASSLGLAETYEQYF. CDR3 nucleotides: TGTGCCAGCAGCTTAGGACTAGCGGAGACCTACGAGCAGTACTTC. The rearrangement joins TRBV7-8 to TRBJ2-7, with 9 bases lining up with TRBD2. The germline V gene has CDR1 SGHVS and CDR2 FQNEAQ. The J segment lost 2 bases and the V segment lost 1 base, leaving 3 bases of the junction unmatched. CDR3 length: 15 residues.

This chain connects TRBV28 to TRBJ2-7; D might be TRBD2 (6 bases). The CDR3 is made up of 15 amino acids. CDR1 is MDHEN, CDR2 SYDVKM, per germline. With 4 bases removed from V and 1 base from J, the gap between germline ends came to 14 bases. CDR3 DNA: TGTGCCAGCAGTTCACGAGGGAGGACTTCCTACGAGCAGTACTTC. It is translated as CASSSRGRTSYEQYF.

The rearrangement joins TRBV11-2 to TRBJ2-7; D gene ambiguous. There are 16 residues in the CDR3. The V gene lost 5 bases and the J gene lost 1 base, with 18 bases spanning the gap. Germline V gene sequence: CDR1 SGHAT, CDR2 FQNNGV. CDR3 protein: CASSAVGWSTSYEQYF. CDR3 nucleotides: TGTGCCAGCAGCGCCGTTGGGTGGAGTACTTCCTACGAGCAGTACTTC.

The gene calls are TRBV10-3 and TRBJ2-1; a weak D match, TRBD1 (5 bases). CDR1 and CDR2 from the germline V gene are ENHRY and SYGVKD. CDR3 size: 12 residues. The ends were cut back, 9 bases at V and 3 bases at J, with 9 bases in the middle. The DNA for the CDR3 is TGTGCCATTGGACAAGACTACAATGAGCAGTTCTTC. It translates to CAIGQDYNEQFF.

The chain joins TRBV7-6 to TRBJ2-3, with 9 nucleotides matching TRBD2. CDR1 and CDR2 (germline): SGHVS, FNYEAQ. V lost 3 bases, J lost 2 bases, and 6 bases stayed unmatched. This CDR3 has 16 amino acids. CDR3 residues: CASSLSLAGPTDTQYF. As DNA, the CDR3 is TGTGCCAGCAGCTTGAGTCTAGCGGGGCCCACAGATACGCAGTATTTT. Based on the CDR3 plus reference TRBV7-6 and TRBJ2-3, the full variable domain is GAGVSQSPRYKVTKRGQDVALRCDPISGHVSLYWYRQALGQGPEFLTYFNYEAQQDKSGLPNDRFSAERPEGSISTLTIQRTEQRDSAMYRCASSLSLAGPTDTQYFGPGTRLTVL.

This CDR3 reads CASRGENDQPQHF. The CDR3 DNA is TGTGCCAGCCGTGGGGAGAACGATCAGCCCCAGCATTTT. V usage is TRBV7-9 and J usage is TRBJ1-5; D unclear. Trimming removed 8 bases from V and 5 bases from J, with 13 bases in between. Germline V CDR1 and CDR2: SEHNR, FQNEAQ (reference sequence). The CDR3 totals 13 residues.

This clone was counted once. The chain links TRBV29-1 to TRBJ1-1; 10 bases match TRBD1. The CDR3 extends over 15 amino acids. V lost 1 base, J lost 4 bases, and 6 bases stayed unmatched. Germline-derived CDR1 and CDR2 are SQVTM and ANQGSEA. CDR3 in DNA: TGCAGCGTTGAAGGGACAGGGGGACGGATCACTGAAGCTTTCTTT. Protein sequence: CSVEGTGGRITEAFF.

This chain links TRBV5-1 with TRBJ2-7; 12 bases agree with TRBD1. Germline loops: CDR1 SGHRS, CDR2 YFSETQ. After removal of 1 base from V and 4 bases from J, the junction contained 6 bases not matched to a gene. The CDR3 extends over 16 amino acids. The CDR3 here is CASSLSPGQGAYEQYF. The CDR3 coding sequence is TGCGCCAGCAGCTTGTCCCCGGGACAGGGGGCATACGAGCAGTACTTC.

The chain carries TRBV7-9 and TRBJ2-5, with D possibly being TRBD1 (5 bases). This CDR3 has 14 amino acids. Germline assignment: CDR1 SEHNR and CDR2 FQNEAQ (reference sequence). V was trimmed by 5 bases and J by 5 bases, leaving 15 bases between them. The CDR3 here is CASSRDSQGETQYF. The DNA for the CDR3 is TGTGCCAGCAGCCGAGACAGTCAAGGGGAGACCCAGTACTTC. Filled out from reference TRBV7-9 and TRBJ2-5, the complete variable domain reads DTGVSQNPRHKITKRGQNVTFRCDPISEHNRLYWYRQTLGQGPEFLTYFQNEAQLEKSRLLSDRFSAERPKGSFSTLEIQRTEQGDSAMYLCASSRDSQGETQYFGPGTRLLVL.

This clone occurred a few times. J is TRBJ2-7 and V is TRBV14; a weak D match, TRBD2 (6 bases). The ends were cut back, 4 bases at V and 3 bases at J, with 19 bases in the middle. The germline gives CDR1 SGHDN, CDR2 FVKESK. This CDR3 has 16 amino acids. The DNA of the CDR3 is TGTGCCAGCAGCCGCCGGACTCCGGGGGAAGGCTACGAGCAGTACTTC. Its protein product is CASSRRTPGEGYEQYF.

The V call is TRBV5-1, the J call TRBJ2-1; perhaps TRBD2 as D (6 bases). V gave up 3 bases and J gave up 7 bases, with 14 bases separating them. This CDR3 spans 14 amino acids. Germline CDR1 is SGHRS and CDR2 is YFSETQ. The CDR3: CASSSDSGWNEQFF. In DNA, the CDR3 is TGCGCCAGCAGCTCCGATAGCGGTTGGAATGAGCAGTTCTTC. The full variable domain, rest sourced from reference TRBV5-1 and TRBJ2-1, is KAGVTQTPRYLIKTRGQQVTLSCSPISGHRSVSWYQQTPGQGLQFLFEYFSETQRNKGNFPGRFSGRQFSNSRSEMNVSTLELGDSALYLCASSSDSGWNEQFFGPGTRLTVL.

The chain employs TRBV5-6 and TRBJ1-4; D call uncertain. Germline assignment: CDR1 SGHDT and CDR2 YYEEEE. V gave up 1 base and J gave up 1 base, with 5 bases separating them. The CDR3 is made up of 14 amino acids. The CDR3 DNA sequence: TGTGCCAGCAGCTTGTTACAAACTAATGAAAAACTGTTTTTT. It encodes CASSLLQTNEKLFF. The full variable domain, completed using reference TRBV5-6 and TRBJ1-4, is DAGVTQSPTHLIKTRGQQVTLRCSPKSGHDTVSWYQQALGQGPQFIFQYYEEEERQRGNFPDRFSGHQFPNYSSELNVNALLLGDSALYLCASSLLQTNEKLFFGSGTQLSVL.

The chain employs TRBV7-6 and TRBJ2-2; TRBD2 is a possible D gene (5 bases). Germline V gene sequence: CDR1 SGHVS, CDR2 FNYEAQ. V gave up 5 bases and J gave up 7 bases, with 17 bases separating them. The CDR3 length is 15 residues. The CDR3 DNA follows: TGTGCCAGCAGCGGCCGGGTCTTGGCGGGCGGGGAGCTGTTTTTT. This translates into CASSGRVLAGGELFF.